The rows below give T cell receptor beta chains drawn from one sample of a study of blood T cell repertoires in COVID-19. The method was immunoSEQ multiplex PCR; TCRdb's version includes in-frame clones alone and lacks a portion of them. This sample has over 400,000 clones, with around nine tenths found just once. The sequenced sample consisted of PBMCs or T cells enriched from blood (not recorded which). The receptors stem from an older woman who had recovered from COVID-19. CDR3s include the opening cysteine and the closing phenylalanine or tryptophan. Fields, in order: D gene, V gene, clone size, J gene, CDR3 protein, CDR3 DNA. A D gene is named only where the DNA matches it firmly. The size of a clone is reported for some rows only, either as once, few or many, or as a class for expanded clones.

d_gene: TRBD1
v_gene: TRBV19
abundance: .
j_gene: TRBJ1-5
CDR3aa: CASWGQGANQPQHF
CDR3nt: TGTGCCAGTTGGGGACAGGGGGCCAATCAGCCCCAGCATTTT

d_gene: TRBD1
v_gene: TRBV29-1
abundance: few
j_gene: TRBJ1-6
CDR3aa: CSVRQGGNSPLHF
CDR3nt: TGCAGCGTTAGACAGGGGGGGAATTCACCCCTCCACTTT

d_gene: .
v_gene: TRBV2
abundance: once
j_gene: TRBJ1-2
CDR3aa: CASSELRQTNYGYTF
CDR3nt: TGTGCCAGCAGCGAACTACGACAGACTAACTATGGCTACACCTTC

d_gene: .
v_gene: TRBV7-2
abundance: once
j_gene: TRBJ2-3
CDR3aa: CASSPRGTDTQYF
CDR3nt: TGTGCCAGCAGCCCGCGGGGCACAGATACGCAGTATTTT

d_gene: TRBD1
v_gene: TRBV19
abundance: .
j_gene: TRBJ1-1
CDR3aa: CASSIGQGAWTEAFF
CDR3nt: TGTGCCAGTAGTATTGGACAGGGGGCTTGGACTGAAGCTTTCTTT

d_gene: .
v_gene: TRBV5-1
abundance: .
j_gene: TRBJ1-1
CDR3aa: CASSLVPVGPNTEAFF
CDR3nt: TGCGCCAGCAGCTTGGTCCCCGTGGGGCCGAACACTGAAGCTTTCTTT

d_gene: .
v_gene: TRBV11-2
abundance: .
j_gene: TRBJ2-5
CDR3aa: CASSLVEGVGETQYF
CDR3nt: TGTGCCAGCAGCTTAGTGGAGGGAGTTGGTGAGACCCAGTACTTC

d_gene: .
v_gene: TRBV6-5
abundance: .
j_gene: TRBJ1-6
CDR3aa: CASTRDGSYNSPLHF
CDR3nt: TGTGCCAGCACCAGAGACGGGTCCTATAATTCACCCCTCCACTTT

d_gene: TRBD2
v_gene: TRBV24-1
abundance: .
j_gene: TRBJ2-1
CDR3aa: CATSDTTRASGGYNEQFF
CDR3nt: TGTGCCACCAGTGATACTACTAGGGCTAGCGGGGGGTACAATGAGCAGTTCTTC

d_gene: TRBD1
v_gene: TRBV12-5
abundance: .
j_gene: TRBJ1-2
CDR3aa: CASGLDRGWVYGYTF
CDR3nt: TGTGCTAGTGGTTTGGACAGGGGTTGGGTCTATGGCTACACCTTC

d_gene: TRBD2
v_gene: TRBV5-1
abundance: .
j_gene: TRBJ2-1
CDR3aa: CASSPKAGGLYNEQFF
CDR3nt: TGCGCCAGCAGCCCGAAGGCGGGGGGTCTTTACAATGAGCAGTTCTTC

d_gene: TRBD2
v_gene: TRBV7-6
abundance: .
j_gene: TRBJ2-4
CDR3aa: CASSLGLAGGPKNIQYF
CDR3nt: TGTGCCAGCAGCTTAGGACTAGCGGGGGGGCCCAAAAACATTCAGTACTTC

d_gene: TRBD1
v_gene: TRBV9
abundance: once
j_gene: TRBJ2-1
CDR3aa: CASSTRDSSRNGEQFF
CDR3nt: TGTGCCAGCAGCACCCGGGACAGCTCGAGGAATGGTGAGCAGTTCTTC

d_gene: .
v_gene: TRBV7-2
abundance: .
j_gene: TRBJ1-3
CDR3aa: CASSPTANTIYF
CDR3nt: TGTGCCAGCAGTCCGACAGCAAACACCATATATTTT

d_gene: .
v_gene: TRBV28
abundance: .
j_gene: TRBJ2-2
CDR3aa: CASIPSSAGSGELFF
CDR3nt: TGTGCCAGCATCCCCAGTTCCGCAGGGTCCGGGGAGCTGTTTTTT

d_gene: .
v_gene: TRBV4-2
abundance: .
j_gene: TRBJ1-5
CDR3aa: CASSRKRQAQPQHF
CDR3nt: TGTGCCAGCAGCCGAAAAAGACAAGCCCAGCCCCAGCATTTT

d_gene: TRBD1
v_gene: TRBV27
abundance: .
j_gene: TRBJ1-3
CDR3aa: CASSKQGAGNTIYF
CDR3nt: TGTGCCAGCAGTAAACAGGGGGCTGGAAACACCATATATTTT

d_gene: .
v_gene: TRBV11-3
abundance: .
j_gene: TRBJ2-3
CDR3aa: CASSLSTGSFDTQYF
CDR3nt: TGTGCCAGCAGCTTATCTACCGGTAGCTTTGATACGCAGTATTTT

d_gene: TRBD1
v_gene: TRBV28
abundance: .
j_gene: TRBJ1-5
CDR3aa: CASRMTGYVGYSNQPQHF
CDR3nt: TGTGCCAGCAGGATGACAGGGTATGTAGGATATAGCAATCAGCCCCAGCATTTT

d_gene: TRBD1
v_gene: TRBV5-8
abundance: .
j_gene: TRBJ2-5
CDR3aa: CASSAMGQLQETQYF
CDR3nt: TGTGCCAGCAGCGCCATGGGACAGCTACAAGAGACCCAGTACTTC

d_gene: .
v_gene: TRBV4-2
abundance: .
j_gene: TRBJ1-2
CDR3aa: CASSQEEQANYGYTF
CDR3nt: TGTGCCAGCAGCCAAGAGGAACAGGCTAACTATGGCTACACCTTC

d_gene: .
v_gene: TRBV4-2
abundance: .
j_gene: TRBJ1-3
CDR3aa: CASSQSVLAGSGNTIYF
CDR3nt: TGTGCCAGCAGCCAATCGGTACTCGCAGGCTCTGGAAACACCATATATTTT

d_gene: TRBD2
v_gene: TRBV18
abundance: .
j_gene: TRBJ2-4
CDR3aa: CASSSTTGTSGGAAKNIQYF
CDR3nt: TGTGCCAGCTCATCGACGACCGGGACTAGCGGGGGGGCCGCCAAAAACATTCAGTACTTC

d_gene: TRBD2
v_gene: TRBV5-1
abundance: few
j_gene: TRBJ2-1
CDR3aa: CASSFASGARSEQFF
CDR3nt: TGCGCCAGCAGCTTTGCTAGCGGGGCCCGGAGTGAGCAGTTCTTC

d_gene: .
v_gene: TRBV7-2
abundance: .
j_gene: TRBJ2-2
CDR3aa: CASSVVTNTGELFF
CDR3nt: TGTGCCAGCAGCGTTGTCACGAACACCGGGGAGCTGTTTTTT

d_gene: .
v_gene: TRBV3-1/TRBV3-2
abundance: .
j_gene: TRBJ1-5
CDR3aa: CASSQVDGSTPQHF
CDR3nt: TGTGCCAGCAGCCAAGTCGACGGGAGTACGCCCCAGCATTTT

d_gene: .
v_gene: TRBV7-2
abundance: .
j_gene: TRBJ2-2
CDR3aa: CASSLEPGEVGELFF
CDR3nt: TGTGCCAGCAGCTTAGAGCCGGGGGAGGTCGGGGAGCTGTTTTTT

d_gene: .
v_gene: TRBV11-2
abundance: .
j_gene: TRBJ1-4
CDR3aa: CASSPRGGGDEKLFF
CDR3nt: TGTGCCAGCAGCCCCCGGGGTGGGGGGGATGAAAAACTGTTTTTT

d_gene: TRBD2
v_gene: TRBV24-1
abundance: .
j_gene: TRBJ2-3
CDR3aa: CATSDISGGALGTDTQYF
CDR3nt: TGTGCCACCAGTGATATTAGCGGGGGGGCCTTGGGCACAGATACGCAGTATTTT

d_gene: TRBD1
v_gene: TRBV28
abundance: .
j_gene: TRBJ1-2
CDR3aa: CASSSGQGIYTF
CDR3nt: TGTGCCAGCAGTTCAGGACAGGGAATCTACACCTTC

d_gene: .
v_gene: TRBV27
abundance: .
j_gene: TRBJ1-6
CDR3aa: CASSLQYNSPLHF
CDR3nt: TGTGCCAGCAGTTTACAGTATAATTCACCCCTCCACTTT

d_gene: .
v_gene: TRBV2
abundance: .
j_gene: TRBJ2-6
CDR3aa: CASYYRGANVLTF
CDR3nt: TGTGCCAGCTATTACAGGGGGGCCAACGTCCTGACTTTC